This is a list of T cell receptor beta chains from one sample in a study of vaccination and CD4 T cells after COVID-19. The antigens for these receptors are not known. TCRdb re-called the PCR reads with MiXCR, one entry per CDR3 protein. The sample holds more than 20,000 distinct CDR3 sequences, roughly 74% seen once. The sample comprised CD4+ T cells from blood, cultured in vitro. The receptors here all came from a human donor who had recovered from COVID-19. The CDR3 runs from the conserved cysteine through the conserved F or W. Fields, in order: clone size, V gene, D gene, J gene, CDR3 protein, CDR3 DNA. D genes are given only for firm matches. Expanded clones are given a class, and other clones once, few, many or no size at all.

size: NA; V: TRBV28; D: TRBD1; J: TRBJ1-2; CDR3: CASSPGTGANYGYTF; DNA: TGTGCCAGCAGTCCCGGGACAGGGGCAAACTATGGCTACACCTTC
size: NA; V: TRBV12-3/TRBV12-4; D: NA; J: TRBJ2-3; CDR3: CASSGLLDADTQYF; DNA: TGTGCCAGCAGTGGGTTACTAGACGCAGATACGCAGTATTTT
size: NA; V: TRBV20-1; D: NA; J: TRBJ1-5; CDR3: CSARIGAGQPQHF; DNA: TGCAGTGCTAGGATCGGGGCCGGCCAGCCCCAGCATTTT
size: NA; V: TRBV7-8; D: NA; J: TRBJ2-3; CDR3: CASSTREADLDTQYF; DNA: TGTGCCAGCAGCACCCGGGAAGCCGATTTAGATACGCAGTATTTT
size: NA; V: TRBV7-2; D: NA; J: TRBJ1-5; CDR3: CASSPGRNQPQHF; DNA: TGTGCCAGCAGCCCCGGACGGAATCAGCCCCAGCATTTT
size: few; V: TRBV4-3; D: NA; J: TRBJ1-3; CDR3: CASSQWRGDTIYF; DNA: TGCGCCAGCAGCCAATGGCGGGGAGACACCATATATTTT
size: NA; V: TRBV3-1; D: NA; J: TRBJ1-1; CDR3: CASSRRVGAASTEAFF; DNA: TGTGCCAGCAGCCGAAGAGTTGGGGCGGCGAGCACTGAAGCTTTCTTT
size: NA; V: TRBV20-1; D: NA; J: TRBJ2-7; CDR3: CSARVRGMTYEQYF; DNA: TGCAGTGCTAGAGTCCGCGGGATGACCTACGAGCAGTACTTC
size: NA; V: TRBV9; D: NA; J: TRBJ1-5; CDR3: CASSVAEEWEPQHF; DNA: TGTGCCAGCAGCGTAGCGGAGGAATGGGAGCCCCAGCATTTT
size: NA; V: TRBV7-8; D: NA; J: TRBJ1-1; CDR3: CASSLAVASNTEAFF; DNA: TGTGCCAGCAGCTTAGCCGTTGCGTCGAACACTGAAGCTTTCTTT
size: NA; V: TRBV19; D: NA; J: TRBJ2-4; CDR3: CASSMGLAKNIQYF; DNA: TGTGCCAGTAGTATGGGTTTAGCCAAAAACATTCAGTACTTC
size: NA; V: TRBV5-6; D: TRBD1; J: TRBJ2-7; CDR3: CASSFGQVSYEQYF; DNA: TGTGCCAGCAGCTTTGGACAGGTCTCCTACGAGCAGTACTTC
size: NA; V: TRBV7-2; D: NA; J: TRBJ1-2; CDR3: CASSLQGSLANYGYTF; DNA: TGTGCCAGCAGCCTCCAGGGGTCCCTAGCTAACTATGGCTACACCTTC
size: NA; V: TRBV7-9; D: NA; J: TRBJ1-5; CDR3: CASSLEGTWDSNQPQHF; DNA: TGTGCCAGCAGCTTAGAGGGGACGTGGGATAGCAATCAGCCCCAGCATTTT
size: NA; V: TRBV18; D: NA; J: TRBJ1-2; CDR3: CASSPKQASGGYTF; DNA: TGTGCCAGCTCACCAAAACAGGCTTCTGGGGGCTACACCTTC
size: NA; V: TRBV20-1; D: TRBD1; J: TRBJ1-5; CDR3: CSATGTGYQPQHF; DNA: TGCAGTGCAACCGGGACAGGGTATCAGCCCCAGCATTTT
size: NA; V: TRBV4-1; D: TRBD1; J: TRBJ1-1; CDR3: CASSQAWDRSMNTEAFF; DNA: TGCGCCAGCAGCCAAGCATGGGACAGATCGATGAACACTGAAGCTTTCTTT
size: NA; V: TRBV28; D: TRBD2; J: TRBJ2-1; CDR3: CASARALAAYNEQFF; DNA: TGTGCCAGTGCGAGGGCACTAGCGGCATACAATGAGCAGTTCTTC
size: few; V: TRBV6-5; D: NA; J: TRBJ2-7; CDR3: CASSYSKWGSYEQYF; DNA: TGTGCCAGCAGTTACTCGAAATGGGGCTCATACGAGCAGTACTTC
size: NA; V: TRBV28; D: NA; J: TRBJ2-7; CDR3: CASSLLPTSSVEQYF; DNA: TGTGCCAGCAGTTTATTACCTACGAGTAGCGTTGAGCAGTACTTC
size: NA; V: TRBV27; D: TRBD2; J: TRBJ2-7; CDR3: CASSSPLAGVYEQYF; DNA: TGTGCCAGCAGTTCCCCTCTAGCGGGAGTCTACGAGCAGTACTTC
size: NA; V: TRBV6-1; D: NA; J: TRBJ1-1; CDR3: CASSEARGDLNTEAFF; DNA: TGTGCCAGCAGTGAAGCGCGTGGAGATCTGAACACTGAAGCTTTCTTT
size: NA; V: TRBV29-1; D: NA; J: TRBJ2-7; CDR3: CSVEFGRDFSYEQYF; DNA: TGCAGCGTTGAGTTCGGAAGGGATTTTTCCTACGAGCAGTACTTC
size: few; V: TRBV25-1; D: NA; J: TRBJ1-5; CDR3: CASTRTGQPQHF; DNA: TGTGCCAGCACAAGGACCGGTCAGCCCCAGCATTTT
size: NA; V: TRBV28; D: NA; J: TRBJ1-2; CDR3: CASSTVAGKNYGYTF; DNA: TGTGCCAGCAGTACGGTGGCCGGGAAAAACTATGGCTACACCTTC
size: NA; V: TRBV30; D: NA; J: TRBJ1-6; CDR3: CAWSAAAGGDSPLHF; DNA: TGTGCCTGGAGCGCGGCGGCGGGTGGGGATTCACCCCTCCACTTT
size: NA; V: TRBV12-3/TRBV12-4; D: TRBD1; J: TRBJ1-2; CDR3: CASKSGTGEDYGYTF; DNA: TGTGCCAGCAAATCCGGGACAGGGGAGGACTATGGCTACACCTTC
size: NA; V: TRBV2; D: NA; J: TRBJ1-3; CDR3: CASRTQSGNTIYF; DNA: TGTGCCAGCAGGACTCAGTCTGGAAACACCATATATTTT
size: NA; V: TRBV6-1; D: NA; J: TRBJ1-2; CDR3: CASILIPGTLDGYTF; DNA: TGTGCCAGCATACTAATCCCCGGGACCCTAGATGGCTACACCTTC
size: NA; V: TRBV7-9; D: NA; J: TRBJ2-6; CDR3: CASSLIVRPSGANVLTF; DNA: TGTGCCAGCAGTTTGATCGTCCGACCTTCTGGGGCCAACGTCCTGACTTTC
size: NA; V: TRBV6-1; D: NA; J: TRBJ1-6; CDR3: CASSQQTETRNSPLHF; DNA: TGTGCCAGCAGTCAACAGACGGAAACGCGTAATTCACCCCTCCACTTT
size: NA; V: TRBV12-3/TRBV12-4; D: NA; J: TRBJ1-6; CDR3: CASSTTGKSPLHF; DNA: TGTGCCAGCAGTACCACAGGGAAATCACCCCTCCACTTT